Detailed here is one T cell receptor beta chain. The target antigen is unknown. The CDR3 sequence is 17 residues long. The germline gives CDR1 SGDLS, CDR2 YYNGEE. Trimming cost V 0 bases and J 6 bases, with 21 bases left between them. Clones were read by immunoSEQ multiplex PCR, and TCRdb kept only the in-frame ones, dropping some. Here the sample spans tens of thousands of clones, more than 75% being singletons. This record comes from a study of OX40 agonist ivuxolimab in advanced cancers. Study at large: Dose-escalation cases comprised hepatocellular carcinoma, melanoma, renal cell or head and neck cancer. Partial responses were seen in three patients, one with hepatocellular carcinoma and two with cutaneous melanoma. Whole-study results and caveats: Undetermined was the antigen specificity of the expanded peripheral T cells. Clonal expansion by week 6 occurred in CD4+ and CD8+ blood T cells (at 0.1 to 3.0 mg/kg).

J is TRBJ1-2 and V is TRBV9, with D perhaps matching TRBD1 (6 bases). The sample in question was CD4+ or CD8+ T cells sorted from blood, obtained in a trial of the OX40 agonist ivuxolimab. The clonotype originates from an adult with an advanced solid tumor such as melanoma, head and neck, liver or kidney cancer. The CDR3 bases are TGTGCCAGCAGCGTAGCGCAGGGGCCATCGGACTCTGATGGCTACACCTTC. Translating it yields CASSVAQGPSDSDGYTF.